This T cell receptor beta chain was recorded in a study of blood T cells in healthy people across ages. Across the study: About one barcoded beta molecule per two T cells was captured by template switching.

This CDR3 region has 13 residues. In germline, CDR1 is SGHTA, CDR2 FQGNSA. Trimming took off 4 bases at V and 0 bases at J, with 7 bases between the two ends. The use of a sample-barcoded 5' primer and a J-beta primer mix characterized a second PCR of 7 to 11 cycles. Every molecule of cDNA carried a tag from a template-switch adaptor with 12 random nucleotides. TCRdb passed the 5' RACE reads through MiXCR, listing each CDR3 protein once. Counted here are roughly 730,000 distinct CDR3 sequences, 45% to 70% occurring once; the ten biggest clones make up roughly 25%. The individuals who served as donors were healthy Caucasians living in Russia, aged about 6 to 90.

The source of this sequence is a man aged 35 to 55 in good health. Sequenced input: blood. The chain uses TRBV7-2 and TRBJ2-7; D call uncertain. CDR3 residues: CASSSPTSYEQYF. CDR3 nucleotides: TGTGCCAGCAGCTCACCGACCTCCTACGAGCAGTACTTC.